This T cell receptor (beta chain) was identified during a study of CD8+ T cells in alopecia areata. Study results and limitations: Resident alphabeta T cells of normal skin are also sequenced in scalp samples. An increase in clonality over normal scalp was evident in lesional scalp, especially alopecia totalis/universalis.

The sequencing template was cDNA reverse transcribed from extracted RNA. Clones were read by immunoSEQ multiplex PCR, and TCRdb kept only the in-frame ones, dropping some. The repertoire holds over 200,000 clones, with 50% to 70% as singletons. The count of this clone is one. What it recognizes is unknown. The sequencing used CD4+ T cells sorted from blood, collected at week 0. The receptor was derived from a human donor with alopecia areata.

The DNA of the CDR3 is TGCGCCAGCAGCTCTACGGGACTAGTCGATGAGCAGTTCTTC. Its translation is CASSSTGLVDEQFF. The chain couples TRBV5-1 to TRBJ2-1, with 8 nucleotides matching TRBD2. Unmatched junction bases numbered 7, after V lost 3 bases and J lost 8 bases. The CDR3 has 14 residues. Germline V lookup: CDR1 SGHRS, CDR2 YFSETQ. Full variable domain (outside the CDR3, taken from reference TRBV5-1 and TRBJ2-1): KAGVTQTPRYLIKTRGQQVTLSCSPISGHRSVSWYQQTPGQGLQFLFEYFSETQRNKGNFPGRFSGRQFSNSRSEMNVSTLELGDSALYLCASSSTGLVDEQFFGPGTRLTVL.